Each of the 12 T cell receptor beta chains below was sequenced from the same sample in a study of T cell repertoires in cytomegalovirus infection. TCRdb ran MiXCR on the reads and lists one entry per CDR3 protein. Of about 150,000 distinct CDR3 sequences in the sample, roughly a sixth were seen once. The sequencing input was CD8+ T cells from PBMCs. These receptors originate from a human donor in good health (CMV status not recorded). Some clones in this sample may be carry-over from other donors' samples.

The V and J genes are TRBV12-5 and TRBJ2-1; no clear D. This CDR3 has 15 amino acids. Trimming left V 7 bases short and J 2 bases short, with 15 bases between. Germline V gene sequence: CDR1 LGHNT, CDR2 FRNRAP. CDR3 sequence: CASALGGNTYNEQFF. In DNA, the CDR3 is TGTGCTAGTGCCCTCGGTGGGAACACCTACAATGAGCAGTTCTTC.

J is TRBJ2-2 and V is TRBV27; D remains unclear. Germline values: CDR1 MNHEY, CDR2 SMNVEV (reference sequence). The CDR3 is 12 amino acids. Trimming removed 8 bases from V and 8 bases from J, with 12 bases in between. The CDR3 is CASRRASGELFF. The CDR3 coding sequence is TGTGCCAGCCGACGGGCATCTGGGGAGCTGTTTTTT.

The chain has TRBV29-1 and TRBJ2-7; no clear D gene. The CDR3 extends over 15 amino acids. Germline CDR1 reads SQVTM; CDR2 reads ANQGSEA. V was shortened by 1 base and J by 2 bases, with 15 bases between the two germline ends. CDR3 nucleotides: TGCAGCGTTGAAGGTACGGATCCCCCCACCTACGAGCAGTACTTC. Protein: CSVEGTDPPTYEQYF.

V usage is TRBV7-9 and J usage is TRBJ2-5; 9 bases are a match to TRBD1. Germline V gene lookup returns CDR1 SEHNR and CDR2 FQNEAQ (reference sequence). This CDR3 spans 17 amino acids. The junction had 16 bases not matched to a gene; V was cut back by 5 bases and J by 6 bases. Written as DNA, the CDR3 is TGTGCCAGCAGCCCCGGACAGGGGATCCTCCTTGTAAAGACCCAGTACTTC. Protein sequence: CASSPGQGILLVKTQYF.

J is TRBJ2-1 and V is TRBV6-5; D remains unclear. The CDR3 contains 11 residues. Germline assignment: CDR1 MNHEY and CDR2 SVGAGI. V lost 4 bases and J lost 12, with 10 bases in between. The CDR3 DNA follows: TGTGCCAGCAGTTCTCAAAGAACGCAGTTCTTC. Encoded protein: CASSSQRTQFF.

The chain links TRBV27 to TRBJ2-1; 10 bases map to TRBD2. The CDR3 sequence is 18 residues long. V shed 4 bases and J 7 bases; nucleotides not matched to a gene: 16. Germline lookup yields CDR1 MNHEY and CDR2 SMNVEV (reference sequence). Here the CDR3 reads CASSSRTSGYPGGNEQFF. The CDR3 DNA follows: TGTGCCAGCAGTTCCCGGACTAGCGGTTACCCCGGGGGGAATGAGCAGTTCTTC.

The genes are TRBV7-2 and TRBJ2-3; D not certain. The CDR3 extends over 14 amino acids. The V gene lost 1 base and the J gene lost 6 bases, with 11 bases spanning the gap. Germline V gene sequence: CDR1 SGHTA, CDR2 FQGNSA. The CDR3 here is CASSLDPLLDTQYF. The CDR3 DNA reads TGTGCCAGCAGCTTAGACCCATTGCTGGATACGCAGTATTTT.

The V call is TRBV5-6, the J call TRBJ2-7; tentatively, D is TRBD1 (6 bases). V gave up 0 bases and J gave up 4 bases, with 14 bases separating them. The CDR3 totals 15 residues. CDR1 is SGHDT and CDR2 is YYEEEE in the germline V gene. The DNA of the CDR3 is TGTGCCAGCAGCTTGGCTGGCTGGGGGCGGTACGAGCAGTACTTC. Protein sequence: CASSLAGWGRYEQYF.

The V and J genes are TRBV28 and TRBJ2-1; D gene unclear. The ends were cut back, 5 bases at V and 4 bases at J, with 18 bases in the middle. CDR1 and CDR2 (germline): MDHEN, SYDVKM. CDR3 size: 16 residues. As DNA, the CDR3 is TGTGCCAGCAGTCCCATCCCCCCAGGTCGGTACAATGAGCAGTTCTTC. This gives the protein CASSPIPPGRYNEQFF.

The V and J genes are TRBV7-8 and TRBJ1-4; perhaps TRBD1 as D (5 bases). CDR3 size: 16 residues. Trimming pared 6 bases from V and 5 bases from J, leaving 19 bases between. Per the germline V gene, CDR1 is SGHVS and CDR2 is FQNEAQ. The CDR3 here is CASSYRDSPQNEKLFF. The CDR3 nucleotides read TGTGCCAGCAGTTACCGGGACTCCCCCCAAAATGAAAAACTGTTTTTT.

A few counts support this clonotype. The chain links TRBV7-6 to TRBJ2-1, with D possibly being TRBD2 (6 bases). The V end lost 5 bases, the J end lost 10 bases, and 15 bases lay between the germline ends. Germline lookup yields CDR1 SGHVS and CDR2 FNYEAQ. The CDR3 length is 13 residues. The CDR3 protein is CASSPPGVVEQFF. The CDR3 coding sequence is TGTGCCAGCAGCCCGCCGGGAGTGGTCGAGCAGTTCTTC.

This clonotype was seen at least ten times. The rearrangement uses TRBV7-3 and TRBJ2-1, with 7 bases aligning to TRBD1. Per germline, CDR1 SGHTA and CDR2 FQGTGA. With V trimmed by 5 bases and J by 6 bases, 4 bases remained unmatched. The CDR3 spans 13 residues. CDR3 in DNA: TGTGCCAGCAGCCCCCGGGACAGCAATGAGCAGTTCTTC. Its protein product is CASSPRDSNEQFF.